The 29 T cell receptor beta chains reported below all come from one sample, sequenced in a study of blood T cell repertoires in COVID-19. Only in-frame clones appear in the TCRdb table, and some are missing; sequencing was by immunoSEQ multiplex PCR. The sample consists of fewer than 350,000 clones, 70% to 90% of them appearing once. Sequenced sample: peripheral blood. The source is a human donor in a cohort sampled during active COVID-19.

V gene TRBV20-1 combines with J gene TRBJ2-3, with D uncertain. Trimming removed 7 bases from V and 7 bases from J, with 12 bases in between. The CDR3 covers 11 residues. Germline assignment: CDR1 DFQATT and CDR2 SNEGSKA (reference sequence). The CDR3 DNA sequence: TGCAGTGAGCTGTTAGTGAATACGCAGTATTTT. It translates to CSELLVNTQYF.

CDR3 sequence: CASSADRANTGELFF. The DNA of the CDR3 is TGTGCCAGCAGCGCGGACAGGGCGAACACCGGGGAGCTGTTTTTT. The rearrangement joins TRBV9 to TRBJ2-2; TRBD1 agrees at 8 bases. V dropped 3 bases and J dropped 0; count of bases not matched to a gene: 1. This CDR3 is 15 amino acids long. Germline CDR1 SGDLS, CDR2 YYNGEE.

This clone appeared once. The same CDR3 also results from other DNA sequences found in this sample. CDR3 DNA: TGTGCCTGGAGTGTAGGGCAGGGTGATGGCTACACCTTC. It specifies CAWSVGQGDGYTF. V and J are TRBV30 and TRBJ1-2, with TRBD1 as a possible D gene (5 bases). Germline V gene data show CDR1 as GTSNPN and CDR2 as SVGIG (reference sequence). This CDR3 comprises 13 residues. V lost 0 bases and J lost 6, with 11 bases in between.

This chain connects TRBV5-1 to TRBJ1-1, with a possible D match to TRBD1 (6 bases). The V and J ends lost 4 bases and 8 bases respectively, with 12 bases between them. The CDR3 spans 12 residues. CDR1 and CDR2 (germline): SGHRS, YFSETQ. The CDR3 DNA sequence: TGCGCCAGCAGCCCCCGGGGGGCCGAAGCTTTCTTT. This translates into CASSPRGAEAFF.

The chain joins TRBV18 to TRBJ1-1; tentatively, D is TRBD1 (6 bases). V gave up 6 bases and J gave up 1 base, with 9 bases separating them. The CDR3 has 13 residues. Germline V CDR1 and CDR2: KGHSH, LQKENI. The CDR3 region has the DNA TGTGCCAGCTCCGGGACACAGAACACTGAAGCTTTCTTT. Encoded protein: CASSGTQNTEAFF.

The DNA of the CDR3 is TGTGCCTGGAGCAGATATCCGACCGGGGAGCTGTTTTTT. Its translation is CAWSRYPTGELFF. The gene calls are TRBV30 and TRBJ2-2; the D is unclear. This CDR3 comprises 13 residues. V gave up 3 bases and J gave up 5 bases, with 10 bases separating them. Germline V lookup: CDR1 GTSNPN, CDR2 SVGIG (reference sequence).

This sequence joins TRBV6-1 and TRBJ2-2; maybe TRBD2 (5 bases). V dropped 2 bases and J dropped 7 bases, with 14 bases sitting between them. The CDR3 is 15 amino acids. Germline V CDR1 and CDR2: MNHNS, SASEGT. The CDR3 reads CASSERGSGVGELFF. CDR3 in DNA: TGTGCCAGCAGTGAAAGAGGGTCGGGCGTCGGGGAGCTGTTTTTT.

This chain connects TRBV9 to TRBJ1-3, with TRBD1 matching 8 bases. The V gene's germline CDR1 is SGDLS and CDR2 YYNGEE. This CDR3 region has 20 residues. The trim removed 0 bases at V and 0 bases at J, leaving 14 bases unmatched. The chain's CDR3 is CASSVGSGATGASSGNTIYF. Here the CDR3 DNA reads TGTGCCAGCAGCGTAGGATCCGGGGCGACAGGGGCCAGCTCTGGAAACACCATATATTTT.

The rearrangement joins TRBV29-1 to TRBJ2-5; D is possibly TRBD2 (5 bases). The germline V and J ends were trimmed by 6 bases and 2 bases, with 10 bases remaining between them. Per germline, CDR1 SQVTM and CDR2 ANQGSEA. This CDR3 is 12 amino acids long. CDR3 DNA: TGCAGCGTATCTTGGGAGCAAGAGACCCAGTACTTC. It is translated as CSVSWEQETQYF.

This clone was seen a handful of times. This sequence joins TRBV7-2 and TRBJ1-5; D perhaps matches TRBD1 (5 bases). The CDR3 length is 15 residues. V shed 2 bases and J shed 1 base, with 9 bases lying between them. The germline V gene encodes CDR1 SGHTA and CDR2 FQGNSA. Here the CDR3 reads CASSLRGGSNQPQHF. Here the CDR3 DNA reads TGTGCCAGCAGCTTACGTGGGGGGAGCAATCAGCCCCAGCATTTT.

The V gene is TRBV14, the J gene TRBJ1-5; D remains unclear. Trimming pared 1 base from V and 6 bases from J, leaving 7 bases between. CDR1 and CDR2 from the germline V gene are SGHDN and FVKESK. This CDR3 is built from 13 residues. The CDR3 loop is CASSQGHGQPQHF. CDR3 in DNA: TGTGCCAGCAGCCAAGGTCACGGTCAGCCCCAGCATTTT.

The chain employs TRBV24-1 and TRBJ2-1, with D perhaps matching TRBD2 (6 bases). Germline V gives CDR1 KGHDR, CDR2 SFDVKD. The CDR3 consists of 15 residues. Trimming pared 3 bases from V and 6 bases from J, leaving 14 bases between. In DNA form, the CDR3 reads TGTGCCACCAGTGATCCCTCGACAGCGGGCAATGAGCAGTTCTTC. Amino acids: CATSDPSTAGNEQFF.

The rearrangement uses TRBV6-1 and TRBJ1-3, with D uncertain. Germline values: CDR1 MNHNS, CDR2 SASEGT. Trimming shortened V by 0 bases and J by 2 bases, and 5 bases separated the two germline ends. The CDR3 totals 14 residues. CDR3: CASSEAVPGNTIYF. For the CDR3, the DNA is TGTGCCAGCAGTGAAGCCGTCCCTGGAAACACCATATATTTT.

A remark on this clone: A read error is possible here, since a much larger clone lies one base away. The same CDR3 is also encoded by other DNA sequences in this sample. J is TRBJ1-1 and V is TRBV9; D remains unclear. The CDR3 has 13 residues. CDR1 is SGDLS, CDR2 YYNGEE, per germline. Trimming removed 0 bases at V and 1 base at J, with 4 bases between. The CDR3 nucleotides are TGTGCCAGCAGCGTAGCAGGGAACACTGAAGCTTTCTTT. This translates into CASSVAGNTEAFF.

The chain joins TRBV5-1 to TRBJ1-1; no definite D call. V dropped 6 bases and J dropped 12 bases, with 15 bases sitting between them. There are 11 residues in the CDR3. Germline V gene sequence: CDR1 SGHRS, CDR2 YFSETQ. The CDR3 sequence: CASKEGLTTFF. The CDR3 DNA reads TGCGCCAGCAAAGAGGGTCTTACGACTTTCTTT.

The V call is TRBV10-3, the J call TRBJ1-6, with 8 nucleotides matching TRBD1. Germline CDR1 is ENHRY and CDR2 is SYGVKD. The CDR3 sequence is 15 residues long. J gave up 5 bases and V 4 bases, and 4 bases lay outside the gene matches. The CDR3 bases are TGTGCCATCAGTGCCGGACAGGGAAATAATTCACCCCTCCACTTT. Its translation: CAISAGQGNNSPLHF.

The chain uses TRBV5-1 and TRBJ2-1; 11 nucleotides align to TRBD1. Trimming removed 3 bases from V and 5 bases from J; junction bases left unmatched: 4. Germline assignment: CDR1 SGHRS and CDR2 YFSETQ. The CDR3 is 15 residues long. This CDR3 reads CASSSGTGGDNEQFF. CDR3 sequence (DNA): TGCGCCAGCAGCTCCGGGACAGGGGGGGACAATGAGCAGTTCTTC.

The chain combines TRBV19 with TRBJ2-1; 14 bases map to TRBD2. There are 19 residues in the CDR3. The V and J ends lost 4 bases and 8 bases, in that order; junction bases with no gene match: 16. CDR1 and CDR2 from the germline V gene are LNHDA and SQIVND (reference sequence). The CDR3 coding sequence is TGTGCCAGTAGTACCACCGCCAAGCCGGGACTAGCGGGGGCGGATGAGCAGTTCTTC. Protein sequence: CASSTTAKPGLAGADEQFF.

The chain links TRBV25-1 to TRBJ2-1, with D possibly being TRBD2 (6 bases). Germline assignment: CDR1 MGHDK and CDR2 SYGVNS. CDR3 size: 14 residues. Trimming pared 0 bases from V and 10 bases from J, leaving 13 bases between. The CDR3 region has the DNA TGTGCCAGCAGTGAATATAAAACTCGGGAGGAGCAGTTCTTC. Translated: CASSEYKTREEQFF.

The chain employs TRBV2 and TRBJ1-2; the match to TRBD1 covers 7 bases. The V gene's germline CDR1 is SNHLY and CDR2 FYNNEI. Losses at the gene ends were 5 bases for V and 8 bases for J; bases not matched to a gene: 5. CDR3 length equals 12 residues. DNA for the CDR3: TGTGCCAGCAGTTCTGACAGGGAGGGCTACACCTTC. It specifies CASSSDREGYTF.

V and J are TRBV9 and TRBJ2-1; D might be TRBD2 (6 bases). Deletions cut 4 bases from V and 9 bases from J, with 17 bases between. CDR3 size: 14 residues. Germline assignment: CDR1 SGDLS and CDR2 YYNGEE. The CDR3 bases are TGTGCCAGCAGCCCCCCACCTAGCGTCGGTGAGCAGTTCTTC. It specifies CASSPPPSVGEQFF.

The chain uses TRBV10-3 and TRBJ2-3; a possible D gene is TRBD2 (6 bases). CDR1 is ENHRY and CDR2 is SYGVKD in the germline V gene. Trimming took 6 bases from V and 6 from J, leaving 16 bases between them. CDR3 size: 14 residues. The DNA for the CDR3 is TGTGCCATCAGACCTGGGGGAGGCCCGGATACGCAGTATTTT. As protein: CAIRPGGGPDTQYF.

This clone was observed once. The chain uses TRBV21-1 and TRBJ1-2. TRBV21-1 is labeled a pseudogene. The CDR3 is 18 amino acids. CDR3 bases: TGTGCCAGCAGCAAAGGGACCAAGCGGGGGGAACAGGGATATGGCTACACCTTC. This gives the protein CASSKGTKRGEQGYGYTF.

The chain is built from TRBV2 and TRBJ1-1; D gene unclear. The CDR3 runs to 15 residues. Trimming cost V 6 bases and J 0 bases, with 14 bases left between them. In germline, CDR1 is SNHLY, CDR2 FYNNEI. In nucleotides, the CDR3 is TGTGCCAGCAGAGTTGCGCCCTATATGAACACTGAAGCTTTCTTT. This encodes CASRVAPYMNTEAFF.

This clone was counted at least ten times. This sequence joins TRBV3-1 (or the pseudogene TRBV3-2) and TRBJ1-5, with TRBD1 matching 7 bases. Germline CDR1 LGHDT, CDR2 YNNKEL (reference sequence). The CDR3 consists of 16 residues. With 0 bases clipped from V and 7 bases from J, the junction kept 9 bases outside the gene matches. CDR3 sequence: CASSQDFGQGEQPQHF. The CDR3 DNA reads TGTGCCAGCAGCCAAGATTTCGGGCAGGGGGAACAGCCCCAGCATTTT.

This clone was counted a single time. The chain links TRBV15 to TRBJ2-7, with D tentatively TRBD2 (6 bases). The germline CDR1 and CDR2 sequences are LNHNV and YYDKDF (reference sequence). The CDR3 covers 15 residues. Trimming cost V 0 bases and J 4 bases, with 13 bases left between them. This CDR3 is CATSREAGPMYEQYF. In DNA form, the CDR3 reads TGTGCCACCAGCAGAGAGGCGGGGCCGATGTACGAGCAGTACTTC.

The chain uses TRBV10-1 and TRBJ2-1, with 8 bases identical to TRBD2. CDR1 and CDR2 (germline): WNHNN, SYGVQD (reference sequence). The CDR3 has 15 residues. After removal of 6 bases from V and 6 bases from J, the junction contained 10 bases not matched to a gene. The CDR3, as DNA: TGCGCCAGCAGCTCTCGGGGGGGGGCCGGCAATGAGCAGTTCTTC. Its translation: CASSSRGGAGNEQFF.

This sequence joins TRBV6-1 and TRBJ1-6; tentative D call: TRBD1 (5 bases). Germline CDR1 is MNHNS and CDR2 is SASEGT. Trimming stripped 0 bases from V and 7 bases from J, with 13 bases between. The CDR3 spans 16 residues. In DNA form, the CDR3 reads TGTGCCAGCAGTGAAGCAAAGGGGATCCCAAATTCACCCCTCCACTTT. Its translation is CASSEAKGIPNSPLHF.

This chain joins TRBV3-1 (or the pseudogene TRBV3-2) and TRBJ2-1; D is uncertain. The germline V and J ends were trimmed by 3 bases and 10 bases, with 10 bases remaining between them. The CDR3 covers 12 residues. Germline CDR1 is LGHDT and CDR2 is YNNKEL (reference sequence). CDR3 sequence reads: CASSHADREQFF. The CDR3 DNA sequence: TGTGCCAGCAGCCACGCTGATAGAGAGCAGTTCTTC.